Listed below are T cell receptor beta chains from one sample, sequenced in a study of identifying expanded T cells in peripheral blood. Clones were read by immunoSEQ multiplex PCR, and TCRdb kept only the in-frame ones, dropping some. The table lists over 100,000 clones, about 91% of them singletons. The material sequenced was blood. These receptors came from a person between 18 and 70 years old in good health. Both conserved end residues are part of each CDR3. Only part of the rows carry a size: once, few, many, or a class if the clone is expanded.

V gene: TRBV18; clone size: once; J gene: TRBJ2-3; CDR3 protein: CASSRGTGSSADTQYF
V gene: TRBV9; clone size: -; J gene: TRBJ2-5; CDR3 protein: CASSVSSGLGETQYF
V gene: TRBV11-3; clone size: once; J gene: TRBJ2-7; CDR3 protein: CASSLGRGSYEQYF
V gene: TRBV9; clone size: many; J gene: TRBJ2-1; CDR3 protein: CASSDLPVGEQFF
V gene: TRBV18; clone size: -; J gene: TRBJ2-3; CDR3 protein: CASSPGGGRAADTQYF
V gene: TRBV9; clone size: -; J gene: TRBJ2-5; CDR3 protein: CASSTQAGEGETQYF
V gene: TRBV4-2; clone size: -; J gene: TRBJ1-1; CDR3 protein: CASSQDRGTEAFF
V gene: TRBV7-3; clone size: once; J gene: TRBJ2-7; CDR3 protein: CASSFYPMASYEQYF
V gene: TRBV5-6; clone size: -; J gene: TRBJ1-5; CDR3 protein: CASSFGQGNQPQHF
V gene: TRBV14; clone size: -; J gene: TRBJ1-5; CDR3 protein: CASSRTGGGQPQHF
V gene: TRBV2; clone size: -; J gene: TRBJ1-2; CDR3 protein: CASSEETGWAYGYTF
V gene: TRBV30; clone size: -; J gene: TRBJ1-1; CDR3 protein: CAWSRQNTEAFF
V gene: TRBV25-1; clone size: -; J gene: TRBJ2-7; CDR3 protein: CASGGLADQGEQYF
V gene: TRBV28; clone size: -; J gene: TRBJ2-7; CDR3 protein: CASSLLYISYEQYF
V gene: TRBV15; clone size: -; J gene: TRBJ1-1; CDR3 protein: CATSTSAGPFYGSYTEAFF
V gene: TRBV2; clone size: -; J gene: TRBJ2-7; CDR3 protein: CASVSGLTYEQYF
V gene: TRBV7-2; clone size: -; J gene: TRBJ1-5; CDR3 protein: CASSLESGGQSNQPQHF
V gene: TRBV25-1; clone size: few; J gene: TRBJ2-1; CDR3 protein: CASSDLASSSYNEQFF
V gene: TRBV14; clone size: -; J gene: TRBJ2-3; CDR3 protein: CASSQGQLVKDTQYF
V gene: TRBV7-2; clone size: -; J gene: TRBJ1-5; CDR3 protein: CASSLKGQGNQPQHF
V gene: TRBV5-6; clone size: -; J gene: TRBJ2-7; CDR3 protein: CASSYQYEQYF
V gene: TRBV15; clone size: -; J gene: TRBJ1-2; CDR3 protein: CATSRTAGPYNYGYTF
V gene: TRBV27; clone size: -; J gene: TRBJ1-2; CDR3 protein: CASSPRDTYGYTF
V gene: TRBV4-1; clone size: few; J gene: TRBJ1-4; CDR3 protein: CASSHGQNNEKLFF
V gene: TRBV7-3; clone size: -; J gene: TRBJ2-5; CDR3 protein: CASSSSGNPLETQYF
V gene: TRBV27; clone size: -; J gene: TRBJ1-3; CDR3 protein: CASRSNRDSGNTIYF
V gene: TRBV6-5; clone size: -; J gene: TRBJ1-3; CDR3 protein: CASSSAVGGNTIYF